The clone carrying this T cell receptor beta chain was observed many times. Antigen specificity is unknown. This record belongs to a study of T-cell memory formation after mild COVID-19. In germline, CDR1 is SGHTA, CDR2 FQGNSA. V lost 5 bases and J 6 bases, leaving 20 bases between the germline ends. This CDR3 has 16 residues. TCR alpha and TCR beta cDNA libraries with sample barcodes and UMIs came from 5'RACE using constant-segment primers. From the 5' RACE reads, TCRdb called clonotypes with MiXCR, one entry per CDR3 protein. The data contain around 450,000 distinct CDR3 sequences, 20% of them singletons. Overall study findings and caveats: Among clones contracting day 15 to 85, CD4/CD8 was balanced, whereas later expanders leaned CD4+. Researchers report contracting CD4+ clones mostly in CM and EM, with CD8+ clones in EMRA.

V gene TRBV7-2 combines with J gene TRBJ2-1; D tentatively reads TRBD1 or TRBD2 (5 bases each). The sequenced sample was PBMCs or a T cell subset sorted from them (not recorded which). This receptor was taken from an adult woman who had mild COVID-19 (a few samples of this study predate the infection). Cell type and time point are not known. The CDR3 reads CASSLHDLLGVNEQFF. The CDR3 bases are TGTGCCAGCAGCCTACACGACCTGCTGGGGGTCAATGAGCAGTTCTTC.